This TCR beta chain was retrieved from a study of HIV-infected children after antiretroviral therapy interruption (dated by TCRdb to 2018 to 2020). Some background on the complete study: The study included eight children, four on planned treatment interruption and four on continuous treatment, and all eight had a CD4+ count above 500 and a viral load below 50 copies/ml. For the continuous-treatment arm, samples from the corresponding weeks 0, 48 and 150 were analyzed. Samples from the interruption arm were taken at week 0, at week 12, at the end of interruption (week 24 or 48), and about 3 years after the study ended. The interruption group had a median age of approximately 10 years, and the continuous treatment group had a median age of approximately 8 years. Most participating children had recorded exposure to EBV and CMV. Alongside thymic output measurements, TCR repertoires of children on planned treatment interruption were compared with TCR repertoires of children on continuous antiretroviral treatment.

V was cut back by 5 bases and J by 0 bases, leaving a gap of 12 bases between them. Taken from the germline V gene, the CDR1 and CDR2 loops are KGHDR and SFDVKD. Including cysteine and phenylalanine, the CDR3 has 15 amino acids. Here the CDR3 DNA is all that survives: 45 bases in frame from base 1. What this sample's treatment or condition label stands for: PENTA 11 planned treatment interruption arm or continuous ART arm. Participants were children from the United Kingdom aged 2 to 15 years who had received at least three-drug ART for at least 24 weeks. Cryopreserved PBMCs with at least 5 million viable cells were required; a handful of candidate patients were excluded for low viable PBMC yield. Naive CD4+ CD45RA+ CD45RO- T cells were FACS-sorted from thawed PBMCs on a FACSAria III cell sorter. After sorting, the cells were fixed and RNA was extracted first with the RNeasy FFPE kit and then with the RNeasy Micro kit.

This clonotype has at least ten counts. Its target antigen remains unknown. Base qualities are not recorded, but no much larger clone differs from it by a single base. General findings and caveats noted by the study authors: In naive CD4+ repertoires of PTI patients, CDR3 sharing between time points fell after interruption began; many sequences were shared between end of interruption and 3 years later. The small number of patients is a limitation, and caution is needed when interpreting the data. The naive CD4+ Gini coefficient rose by the end of treatment interruption, suggesting clonal expansion, and returned to baseline by 3 years. Minor non-naive CD45RA+ populations such as EMRA or stem memory cells might have been included among the sorted CD45RA+ naive cells.

Libraries were constructed by 3' RACE. To correct PCR amplification bias, TCR libraries were generated from RNA with a 3' RACE protocol that used unique molecular identifiers. Amplicon libraries were pooled in groups of up to roughly 12 and sequenced on an Illumina MiSeq using v2 2x250 paired-end chemistry. Under the source paper's analysis protocol: Reads were processed with Decombinator for assignment of V and J genes and CDR3, and barcode-based correction of errors and PCR bias was applied. Repertoires were subsampled to equal depth before Gini coefficient calculation using the R ineq package. CDR3 similarity was assessed with GLIPH, Hamming distance and a shared triplet metric. TCRdb trimmed public reads at Q25 via fastp, called clones via MiXCR and kept in-frame beta chains. Each record represents a unique CDR3 protein, reported with the most common genes and DNA among its rows. The V and J calls and clone size come from TCRdb's table, not from the authors' own analysis. This sample holds fewer than 100,000 distinct CDR3 sequences; less than 7% were observed only once. Jointly, the top ten make up roughly 1% of the sample.

The clonotype originates from a pool of human donors with HIV. Here the sequenced sample was CD45RA+ CD4+ T cells from PBMCs, pooled from several time points, taken from a donor given antiretroviral therapy, either interrupted or continuous. Reading the label with the study, this specimen's cell subset or site is: naive CD4+ CD45RA+ CD45RO- T cells. The chain was built from TRBV24-1 and TRBJ2-5; perhaps TRBD1 is the D gene, with 5 bases matching. The bases are TGTGCCACCAGTGGTGGAGCAGGGAACCAAGAGACCCAGTACTTC. This is translated as CATSGGAGNQETQYF.